The clone carrying this T cell receptor beta chain was seen only a few times. Next came a second PCR, run for about 7 to 12 cycles, which used a sample-barcoded 5' primer along with a J-beta primer mix. Each CDR3 protein gets one entry after TCRdb re-called the 5' RACE reads with MiXCR. Of 600,000 to 850,000 distinct CDR3 sequences in the sample, just under 25% are singletons; the top ten hold roughly a tenth. This record belongs to a study of blood T cells in healthy people across ages. This sample was shared with a second study, whose subject was T cells of mothers and their children.

The source is a boy younger than 18 in good health. Sequenced: blood.

CDR3 sequence reads: CASSGGADYGYTF. In DNA, the CDR3 is TGTGCCAGCAGCGGGGGGGCTGACTATGGCTACACCTTC. This chain links TRBV5-5 with TRBJ1-2; possible D gene TRBD1, 6 bases. Trimming left V 4 bases short and J 3 bases short, with 10 bases between. The CDR3 has 13 residues. CDR1 and CDR2 (germline): SGHKS, YYEKEE (reference sequence). Variable domain in full (rest from reference TRBV5-5 and TRBJ1-2): DAGVTQSPTHLIKTRGQQVTLRCSPISGHKSVSWYQQVLGQGPQFIFQYYEKEERGRGNFPDRFSARQFPNYSSELNVNALLLGDSALYLCASSGGADYGYTFGSGTRLTVV.